One and the same sample provided the 14 T cell receptor beta chains below, sequenced in a study of T cell responses to AZD1222 COVID-19 vaccine. TCRdb keeps only in-frame clones here, not all; method: immunoSEQ multiplex PCR. The sample lists about 120,000 clones, roughly 90% seen once, with about 3.7% in the top ten. Here the sequenced sample was peripheral blood, taken on day 0 of AZD1222 vaccination. Receptors were obtained from an adult in good health.

Notes on this clone: Mismatch with germline at one junction end may stem from a read error. The chain links TRBV6-1 to TRBJ1-1; D unclear. Germline-derived CDR1 and CDR2 are MNHNS and SASEGT. The CDR3 contains 14 residues. CDR3 protein: CASNELLSNTEAFF. DNA of the CDR3: TGTGCCAGCAATGAACTGCTCTCGAACACTGAAGCTTTCTTT.

This chain uses TRBV18 with TRBJ1-1; 7 nucleotides match TRBD1. Losses at the gene ends were 5 bases for V and 3 bases for J; bases not matched to a gene: 9. The CDR3 covers 15 residues. Germline values: CDR1 KGHSH, CDR2 LQKENI. In DNA form, the CDR3 reads TGTGCCAGCTCAATTGACAGGGCTCCGGACACTGAAGCTTTCTTT. This sequence encodes CASSIDRAPDTEAFF.

The chain recombines TRBV7-3 with TRBJ2-5; D remains ambiguous. CDR3 size: 13 residues. V lost 1 base and J lost 5, with 8 bases in between. CDR1 is SGHTA and CDR2 is FQGTGA in the germline V gene. CDR3 sequence: CASSLNGWETQYF. CDR3 nucleotides: TGTGCCAGCAGCTTAAATGGGTGGGAGACCCAGTACTTC.

The J gene is TRBJ1-5, the V gene TRBV2, with TRBD1 as a possible D gene (6 bases). The length of the CDR3 is 15 residues. The ends were cut back, 6 bases at V and 2 bases at J, with 14 bases in the middle. Per germline, CDR1 SNHLY and CDR2 FYNNEI. CDR3 sequence reads: CASRSHRAGNQPQHF. As DNA, the CDR3 is TGTGCCAGCAGATCACACAGGGCCGGCAATCAGCCCCAGCATTTT.

This chain connects TRBV7-6 to TRBJ1-1; no clear D. V lost 1 base and J 4 bases, leaving 13 bases between the germline ends. Germline-derived CDR1 and CDR2 are SGHVS and FNYEAQ. The CDR3 spans 15 residues. The CDR3 bases are TGTGCCAGCAGCTTAGTGGCAGAGAGGGTCACTGAAGCTTTCTTT. Its protein is CASSLVAERVTEAFF.

J is TRBJ1-1 and V is TRBV5-1, with a tentative D call TRBD1 (6 bases). Germline CDR1 reads SGHRS; CDR2 reads YFSETQ. Trimming stripped 6 bases from V and 1 base from J, with 19 bases between. The CDR3 runs 16 residues. The DNA of the CDR3 is TGCGCCAGCACAGGTGGGGGCCGGAATACGAACACTGAAGCTTTCTTT. Translated, it gives CASTGGGRNTNTEAFF.

The chain links TRBV7-9 to TRBJ1-1; D unclear. Trimming left V 3 bases short and J 5 bases short, with 10 bases between. This CDR3 comprises 13 residues. Germline V gene data show CDR1 as SEHNR and CDR2 as FQNEAQ (reference sequence). This CDR3 is CASSLILGTEAFF. CDR3 DNA sequence: TGTGCCAGCAGCTTGATATTAGGTACTGAAGCTTTCTTT.

V and J are TRBV2 and TRBJ1-6; D unresolved. Between the trimmed V and J ends, which lost 5 bases and 14 bases, there was a span of 16 bases. The CDR3 covers 13 residues. CDR1 SNHLY and CDR2 FYNNEI come from the germline V gene. DNA of the CDR3: TGTGCCAGCAGTCCAGCTCCCCCTAGTACCCTCCACTTT. This encodes CASSPAPPSTLHF.

The V call is TRBV11-3, the J call TRBJ2-7; no clear D. V lost 0 bases, J lost 7 bases, and 25 bases lay in between. This CDR3 comprises 18 residues. CDR1 and CDR2 from the germline V gene are SGHNT and YENEEA. CDR3: CASSLELSWQALPLEQYF. In nucleotides, the CDR3 is TGTGCCAGCAGCTTAGAATTATCTTGGCAGGCCCTACCGCTAGAGCAGTACTTC.

V gene TRBV6-5 combines with J gene TRBJ1-4; possibly TRBD1 for D (6 bases). Trimming cost V 2 bases and J 8 bases, with 9 bases left between them. Germline V gene lookup returns CDR1 MNHEY and CDR2 SVGAGI. The CDR3 extends over 13 amino acids. DNA for the CDR3: TGTGCCAGCAGTTACGGGGGGCGAGAAAAACTGTTTTTT. It specifies CASSYGGREKLFF.

This clone is labeled as medium-sized. The chain joins TRBV5-6 to TRBJ2-7; maybe TRBD1 (5 bases). Germline loops: CDR1 SGHDT, CDR2 YYEEEE. The CDR3 is 15 residues long. Trimming pared 4 bases from V and 2 bases from J, leaving 16 bases between. CDR3 residues: CASSPSDIMPYEQYF. DNA for the CDR3: TGTGCCAGCAGCCCGTCGGACATCATGCCCTACGAGCAGTACTTC. The full variable domain, its missing parts supplied by reference TRBV5-6 and TRBJ2-7, is DAGVTQSPTHLIKTRGQQVTLRCSPKSGHDTVSWYQQALGQGPQFIFQYYEEEERQRGNFPDRFSGHQFPNYSSELNVNALLLGDSALYLCASSPSDIMPYEQYFGPGTRLTVT.

The rearrangement uses TRBV19 and TRBJ2-1; possible D gene TRBD2, 6 bases. The V and J ends lost 5 bases and 0 bases respectively, with 20 bases between them. The CDR3 contains 18 residues. CDR1 LNHDA and CDR2 SQIVND come from the germline V gene (reference sequence). CDR3 protein: CASSDLAPRGSSYNEQFF. The CDR3, as DNA: TGTGCCAGTAGTGACTTAGCTCCCCGGGGGAGCTCCTACAATGAGCAGTTCTTC.

This clone was recorded once. The chain couples TRBV10-3 to TRBJ1-1; 8 bases agree with TRBD1. The CDR3 extends over 14 amino acids. The ends lost 5 bases at V and 2 bases at J; junction bases unmatched: 4. Germline V gene lookup returns CDR1 ENHRY and CDR2 SYGVKD. This CDR3 reads CAISRTGLNTEAFF. CDR3 DNA: TGTGCCATCAGTAGGACAGGGCTTAACACTGAAGCTTTCTTT.

V is TRBV5-4 and J is TRBJ2-7; 9 positions agree with TRBD1. The germline V gene has CDR1 SGHNT and CDR2 YYREEE (reference sequence). The CDR3 is made up of 18 amino acids. Unmatched junction bases numbered 16, after V lost 4 bases and J lost 2 bases. The CDR3 coding sequence is TGTGCCAGCAGCAAACCGGGACAGGGTATGGGATTCGCCTACGAGCAGTACTTC. Translating it yields CASSKPGQGMGFAYEQYF. Drawing the rest from reference TRBV5-4 and TRBJ2-7, the complete variable domain is ETGVTQSPTHLIKTRGQQVTLRCSSQSGHNTVSWYQQALGQGPQFIFQYYREEENGRGNFPPRFSGLQFPNYSSELNVNALELDDSALYLCASSKPGQGMGFAYEQYFGPGTRLTVT.